The TCR beta chain under discussion was sequenced for a study of blood T cell repertoires in COVID-19. Study-wide background: Samples representing acute and convalescent COVID-19 were sourced from the United States, Italy and Spain. The analysed material was cDNA or gDNA that came from T cells, B-cell-depleted T cells, or PBMCs.

As originally analysed: Reference gene primer amplification in the assay estimated nucleated cell counts. Clones were read by immunoSEQ multiplex PCR, and TCRdb kept only the in-frame ones, dropping some. D and trimming come from the DNA, and the V and J calls and clone size come from that table. This table holds just under 150,000 clones, about 86% found once. The V end was cut by 0 bases, the J end by 0 bases, with 9 bases between. CDR1 is MGHRA and CDR2 is YSYEKL in the germline V gene. The CDR3 contains 16 residues. The sequencing input was peripheral blood. This rearrangement joins TRBV4-1 to TRBJ1-5; D is ambiguous. This TCR derives from a woman in her forties or fifties with active or convalescent COVID-19. The CDR3 bases are TGCGCCAGCAGCCAAGATGACAATCATAGCAATCAGCCCCAGCATTTT. Amino acid sequence: CASSQDDNHSNQPQHF.